The 30 T cell receptor beta chains given below trace back to one sample, sequenced in a study of technical replicates of blood from a few donors. TCRdb's copy holds only in-frame clones and misses some; the assay was immunoSEQ multiplex PCR. Among tens of thousands of clones listed, over 90% were seen once. Sequenced: T cells isolated from PBMCs. Receptors originate from a human donor in good health.

This chain links TRBV28 with TRBJ1-5; 12 bases agree with TRBD1. V was clipped by 4 bases and J by 2 bases; unmatched bases: 6. Germline CDR1 is MDHEN and CDR2 is SYDVKM. The CDR3 has 17 residues. The CDR3 here is CASSSGTGGLGNQPQHF. As DNA, the CDR3 is TGTGCCAGCAGTTCTGGGACAGGGGGCCTAGGCAATCAGCCCCAGCATTTT.

The V gene is TRBV15, the J gene TRBJ1-1; tentative D call: TRBD1 (5 bases). The CDR3 totals 13 residues. V was shortened by 0 bases and J by 10 bases, with 12 bases between the two germline ends. CDR1 LNHNV and CDR2 YYDKDF come from the germline V gene (reference sequence). The CDR3 protein is CATSRDWDFGAFF. The CDR3 nucleotides read TGTGCCACCAGCAGAGATTGGGACTTCGGAGCTTTCTTT.

The table lists this clone with a count of one. This chain joins TRBV27 and TRBJ1-2; D is possibly TRBD1 (6 bases). The CDR3 runs 14 residues. Trimming shortened V by 7 bases and J by 0 bases, and 12 bases separated the two germline ends. Germline loops: CDR1 MNHEY, CDR2 SMNVEV (reference sequence). The CDR3 sequence: CASKPGQTNYGYTF. The CDR3 DNA follows: TGTGCCAGCAAACCCGGACAGACTAACTATGGCTACACCTTC.

This chain connects TRBV25-1 to TRBJ1-2, with 10 positions matching TRBD1. The CDR3 extends over 14 amino acids. Germline V gene data show CDR1 as MGHDK and CDR2 as SYGVNS. V was clipped by 3 bases and J by 9 bases; unmatched bases: 7. The CDR3 here is CASSDSPGQGRYTF. As DNA, the CDR3 is TGTGCCAGCAGTGATTCACCGGGACAGGGGCGCTACACCTTC.

The chain couples TRBV7-9 to TRBJ1-4; D not certain. The length of the CDR3 is 14 residues. The germline CDR1 and CDR2 sequences are SEHNR and FQNEAQ (reference sequence). With 5 bases removed from V and 2 bases from J, the gap between germline ends came to 9 bases. In DNA, the CDR3 is TGTGCCAGCAGCCTCGGGGAGACTAATGAAAAACTGTTTTTT. Amino acid sequence: CASSLGETNEKLFF.

The V gene is TRBV7-2, the J gene TRBJ2-1, with TRBD2 matching 7 bases. Germline V CDR1 and CDR2: SGHTA, FQGNSA. This CDR3 contains 16 residues. V lost 5 bases to trimming and J lost 3 bases; unmatched junction nucleotides: 10. The CDR3 DNA sequence: TGTGCCAGCAGCCCCCCGGGACTAAGAAACTACAATGAGCAGTTCTTC. This translates into CASSPPGLRNYNEQFF.

This sequence joins TRBV29-1 and TRBJ2-3; 7 nucleotides agree with TRBD2. This CDR3 is built from 14 residues. Trimming took 7 bases from V and 1 from J; bases not matched to a gene: 8. Germline-derived CDR1 and CDR2 are SQVTM and ANQGSEA. DNA for the CDR3: TGCAGCGCTCTTGGGGGGGAGGGCACAGATACGCAGTATTTT. Protein sequence: CSALGGEGTDTQYF.

V usage is TRBV13 and J usage is TRBJ2-1, with 9 bases fitting TRBD1. The CDR3 totals 16 residues. The germline CDR1 and CDR2 sequences are PRHDT and FYEKMQ (reference sequence). The V gene end was trimmed by 5 bases and the J gene end by 6 bases; junction bases not matched to a gene: 11. The DNA for the CDR3 is TGTGCCAGCAGCACAACTACAGGGGGCATGGGCAATGAGCAGTTCTTC. This translates into CASSTTTGGMGNEQFF.

The V gene is TRBV10-1, the J gene TRBJ1-1, with D possibly matching TRBD1 (5 bases). CDR1 and CDR2 from the germline V gene are WNHNN and SYGVQD (reference sequence). Trimming pared 4 bases from V and 4 bases from J, leaving 10 bases between. CDR3 length: 13 amino acids. The CDR3 DNA reads TGCGCCAGCAGTGGGGGGGTTGGCACTGAAGCTTTCTTT. This translates into CASSGGVGTEAFF.

The chain combines TRBV5-4 with TRBJ2-5, with D hard to call. The CDR3 is 16 amino acids. Deletions cut 0 bases from V and 3 bases from J, with 15 bases between. Germline V gene sequence: CDR1 SGHNT, CDR2 YYREEE (reference sequence). In nucleotides, the CDR3 is TGTGCCAGCAGCTTGGCGCTTACCGGGTCCAAAGAGACCCAGTACTTC. Protein: CASSLALTGSKETQYF.

The chain links TRBV7-9 to TRBJ1-1; TRBD1 matches 10 bases. The CDR3 is 15 residues long. Germline CDR1 SEHNR, CDR2 FQNEAQ (reference sequence). Germline trimming cut 5 bases from V and 10 bases from J; bases unmatched to any gene: 13. This CDR3 reads CASSATGGEEGAAFF. The CDR3 nucleotides are TGTGCCAGCAGCGCGACAGGGGGCGAGGAAGGCGCAGCTTTCTTT.

The chain links TRBV18 to TRBJ2-1, with 8 nucleotides matching TRBD2. Germline CDR1 and CDR2: KGHSH and LQKENI. V lost 0 bases and J lost 9; bases outside the gene matches: 7. The CDR3 covers 15 residues. For the CDR3, the DNA is TGTGCCAGCTCACCACCGGTGCGGGGGGCCCCTGAGCAGTTCTTC. As protein: CASSPPVRGAPEQFF.

The CDR3, as DNA: TGTGCCAGCAGCTTAGGGCAGAATCAGCCCCAGCATTTT. This encodes CASSLGQNQPQHF. V usage is TRBV11-2 and J usage is TRBJ1-5, with D unresolved. The CDR3 has 13 amino acids. Germline CDR1 reads SGHAT; CDR2 reads FQNNGV. V lost 1 base, J lost 4 bases, and 5 bases lay in between.

J is TRBJ2-7 and V is TRBV7-9; 7 positions match TRBD1. Per the germline V gene, CDR1 is SEHNR and CDR2 is FQNEAQ (reference sequence). With 8 bases clipped from V and 4 bases from J, the junction kept 5 bases outside the gene matches. This CDR3 is built from 12 residues. Here the CDR3 DNA reads TGTGCCAGCGGGGACAGTTCTTACGAGCAGTACTTC. Amino acids: CASGDSSYEQYF.

This chain joins TRBV30 and TRBJ1-5; D possibly corresponds to TRBD1 (5 bases). CDR1 and CDR2 (germline): GTSNPN, SVGIG (reference sequence). This CDR3 comprises 16 residues. The germline V and J ends were trimmed by 2 bases and 3 bases, with 17 bases remaining between them. The CDR3 region is CAWSRGKVPLNQPQHF. CDR3 DNA sequence: TGTGCCTGGAGTCGGGGGAAGGTGCCCCTCAATCAGCCCCAGCATTTT.

This clone occurred a few times. CDR3 protein: CASSASAGYSYEQYF. The CDR3 coding sequence is TGTGCCAGCAGCGCATCAGCGGGGTACTCCTACGAGCAGTACTTC. This sequence joins TRBV9 and TRBJ2-7, with 7 bases fitting TRBD2. V lost 3 bases, J lost 0 bases, and 6 bases stayed unmatched. This CDR3 is 15 amino acids long. CDR1 and CDR2 from the germline V gene are SGDLS and YYNGEE.

J is TRBJ1-4 and V is TRBV5-6, with TRBD1 identical over 7 bases. CDR1 and CDR2 from the germline V gene are SGHDT and YYEEEE. The length of the CDR3 is 16 residues. V lost 0 bases to trimming and J lost 4 bases; unmatched junction nucleotides: 6. CDR3 amino acids: CASSLDPGQFNEKLFF. CDR3 nucleotide sequence: TGTGCCAGCAGCTTGGACCCGGGACAGTTTAATGAAAAACTGTTTTTT.

The chain uses TRBV27 and TRBJ2-1; 9 positions agree with TRBD1. The V and J ends lost 2 bases and 10 bases, in that order; junction bases with no gene match: 3. In germline, CDR1 is MNHEY, CDR2 SMNVEV (reference sequence). This CDR3 is 13 amino acids long. For the CDR3, the DNA is TGTGCCAGCAGTTTACACGGGACAGGGGAGCAGTTCTTC. It yields the protein CASSLHGTGEQFF.

The gene calls are TRBV6-5 and TRBJ2-2; the D gene is possibly TRBD2 (6 bases). Germline-derived CDR1 and CDR2 are MNHEY and SVGAGI. Trimming left V 2 bases short and J 0 bases short, with 7 bases between. There are 15 residues in the CDR3. CDR3: CASSYAGPNTGELFF. DNA of the CDR3: TGTGCCAGCAGTTACGCGGGACCGAACACCGGGGAGCTGTTTTTT.

This clone was observed a single time. The rearrangement joins TRBV5-1 to TRBJ2-1; 11 bases are a match to TRBD2. CDR1 and CDR2 (germline): SGHRS, YFSETQ. This CDR3 region has 17 residues. The junction had 11 bases not matched to a gene; V was cut back by 4 bases and J by 5 bases. CDR3 coding DNA: TGCGCCAGCAGCCGCTACCCAGGGACTAGCGGAGACAATGAGCAGTTCTTC. Encoded protein: CASSRYPGTSGDNEQFF. Based on the CDR3 plus reference TRBV5-1 and TRBJ2-1, the full variable domain is KAGVTQTPRYLIKTRGQQVTLSCSPISGHRSVSWYQQTPGQGLQFLFEYFSETQRNKGNFPGRFSGRQFSNSRSEMNVSTLELGDSALYLCASSRYPGTSGDNEQFFGPGTRLTVL.

V usage is TRBV14 and J usage is TRBJ1-1; the match to TRBD1 covers 7 bases. CDR3 size: 14 residues. Germline V lookup: CDR1 SGHDN, CDR2 FVKESK. The V and J ends lost 3 bases and 6 bases, in that order; junction bases with no gene match: 7. CDR3 sequence: CASSHYDRVSEAFF. The CDR3 region has the DNA TGTGCCAGCAGCCATTACGACAGGGTCTCTGAAGCTTTCTTT.

This sequence joins TRBV13 and TRBJ2-7; 9 bases fit TRBD2. The CDR3 extends over 14 amino acids. Germline V gene lookup returns CDR1 PRHDT and CDR2 FYEKMQ (reference sequence). J gave up 2 bases and V 5 bases, and 4 bases lay outside the gene matches. DNA for the CDR3: TGTGCCAGCAGCGCCCGACTAGCGGCCTACGAGCAGTACTTC. This encodes CASSARLAAYEQYF.

The chain couples TRBV27 to TRBJ2-5; possibly TRBD2 for D (6 bases). Per germline, CDR1 MNHEY and CDR2 SMNVEV (reference sequence). Between the trimmed V and J ends, which lost 5 bases and 7 bases, there was a span of 26 bases. The length of the CDR3 is 17 residues. In nucleotides, the CDR3 is TGTGCCAGCAGTGCCTATGGTGGGGGGAGTAATGAGATGACCCAGTACTTC. This codes for CASSAYGGGSNEMTQYF.

The V gene is TRBV4-1, the J gene TRBJ2-7, with 10 bases identical to TRBD2. V shed 1 base, J shed 4 bases, and the junction held 4 bases outside the gene matches. The CDR3 spans 15 residues. The germline V gene encodes CDR1 MGHRA and CDR2 YSYEKL. This CDR3 is CASSQAGLAEYEQYF. The DNA of the CDR3 is TGCGCCAGCAGCCAAGCCGGACTAGCGGAATACGAGCAGTACTTC.

This rearrangement joins TRBV7-9 to TRBJ2-3; no reliable D call. Germline V gene data show CDR1 as SEHNR and CDR2 as FQNEAQ (reference sequence). Trimming pared 1 base from V and 6 bases from J, leaving 8 bases between. The CDR3 sequence is 13 residues long. This chain's CDR3 is CASSLESVDTQYF. As DNA, the CDR3 is TGTGCCAGCAGCTTAGAATCGGTGGATACGCAGTATTTT.

V usage is TRBV28 and J usage is TRBJ1-4, with 7 bases fitting TRBD1. The CDR3 loop spans 15 amino acids. The germline V gene has CDR1 MDHEN and CDR2 SYDVKM. V lost 5 bases and J lost 4; bases outside the gene matches: 7. This chain's CDR3 is CASSPGQLFNEKLFF. For the CDR3, the DNA is TGTGCCAGCAGTCCGGGACAGCTCTTTAATGAAAAACTGTTTTTT.

V usage is TRBV5-1 and J usage is TRBJ2-1, with D maybe TRBD1 (6 bases). This CDR3 contains 13 residues. V lost 4 bases to trimming and J lost 9 bases, with 14 bases between them. Germline loops: CDR1 SGHRS, CDR2 YFSETQ. CDR3 sequence: CASSTNTGFEQFF. The CDR3 bases are TGCGCCAGCAGCACAAACACAGGGTTTGAGCAGTTCTTC.

V usage is TRBV7-9 and J usage is TRBJ2-5, with TRBD2 matching 12 bases. Trimming removed 5 bases from V and 5 bases from J; junction bases left unmatched: 6. The CDR3 has 15 amino acids. CDR1 is SEHNR, CDR2 FQNEAQ, per germline (reference sequence). The CDR3 loop reads CASSPGLAGRETQYF. The CDR3 nucleotides read TGTGCCAGCAGCCCCGGACTAGCGGGACGGGAGACCCAGTACTTC.

The V gene is TRBV29-1, the J gene TRBJ1-4; 9 bases agree with TRBD1. CDR3 length: 15 amino acids. Germline values: CDR1 SQVTM, CDR2 ANQGSEA. With V trimmed by 5 bases and J by 6 bases, 10 bases remained unmatched. The CDR3 nucleotides are TGCAGCGTTCAGGGACAGGGCGTCGGCTATGAAAAACTGTTTTTT. It translates to CSVQGQGVGYEKLFF.

The chain's CDR3 is CASSLETGAHEQFF. CDR3 DNA sequence: TGTGCCAGCAGCTTAGAGACAGGGGCACATGAGCAGTTCTTC. The chain links TRBV7-6 to TRBJ2-1, with 8 bases that match TRBD1. This CDR3 is 14 amino acids long. Germline loops: CDR1 SGHVS, CDR2 FNYEAQ. V shed 1 base and J 8 bases; nucleotides not matched to a gene: 4.